This T cell receptor (beta chain) was captured by sequencing in a study of T cell repertoires in cytomegalovirus infection. Study as a whole: Public signatures in TCR beta pointed to CMV infection and matching HLA type.

MiXCR was run by TCRdb on the reads, yielding one entry per CDR3 protein. The table lists 170,000 or so distinct CDR3 sequences, around an eighth of them singletons. V gave up 0 bases and J gave up 6 bases, with 9 bases separating them. The CDR3 runs 15 residues. Germline V CDR1 and CDR2: LNHNV, YYDKDF (reference sequence). The sample holds a few counts of this clonotype. Material for sequencing was PBMCs. This chain joins TRBV15 and TRBJ1-6; D call uncertain. The receptor's source is a human donor in good health (CMV status not recorded). Some clones in this sample may be carry-over from other donors' samples. CDR3 in DNA: TGTGCCACCAGCAGAGATAAGGCAGCTAATTCACCCCTCCACTTT. This codes for CATSRDKAANSPLHF.